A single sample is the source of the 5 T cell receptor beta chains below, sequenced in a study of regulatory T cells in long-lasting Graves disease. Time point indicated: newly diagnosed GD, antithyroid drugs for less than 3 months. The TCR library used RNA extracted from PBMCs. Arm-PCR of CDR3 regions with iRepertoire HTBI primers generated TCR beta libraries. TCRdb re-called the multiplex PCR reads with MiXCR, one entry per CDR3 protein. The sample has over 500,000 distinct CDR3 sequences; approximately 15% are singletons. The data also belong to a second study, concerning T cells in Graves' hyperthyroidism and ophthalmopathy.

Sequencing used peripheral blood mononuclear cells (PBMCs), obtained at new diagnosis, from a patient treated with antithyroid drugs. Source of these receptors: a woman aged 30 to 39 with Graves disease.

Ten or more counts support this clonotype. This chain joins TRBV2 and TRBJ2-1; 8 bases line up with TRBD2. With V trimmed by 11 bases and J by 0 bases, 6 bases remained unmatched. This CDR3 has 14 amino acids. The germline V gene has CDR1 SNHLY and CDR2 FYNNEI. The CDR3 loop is CAGERGSSYNEQFF. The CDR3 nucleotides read TGTGCCGGAGAGCGGGGGAGCTCCTACAATGAGCAGTTCTTC.

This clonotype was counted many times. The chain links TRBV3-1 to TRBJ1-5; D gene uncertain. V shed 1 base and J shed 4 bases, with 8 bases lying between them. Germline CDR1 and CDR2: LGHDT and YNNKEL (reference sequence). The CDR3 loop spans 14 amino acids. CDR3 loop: CASSQGQINQPQHF. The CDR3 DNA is TGTGCCAGCAGCCAAGGGCAGATTAATCAGCCCCAGCATTTT.

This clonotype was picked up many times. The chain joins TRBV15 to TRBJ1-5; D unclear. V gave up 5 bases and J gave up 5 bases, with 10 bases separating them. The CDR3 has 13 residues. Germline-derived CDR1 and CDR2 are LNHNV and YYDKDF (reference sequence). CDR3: CATSPHADQPQHF. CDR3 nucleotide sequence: TGTGCCACCAGCCCCCATGCAGATCAGCCCCAGCATTTT.

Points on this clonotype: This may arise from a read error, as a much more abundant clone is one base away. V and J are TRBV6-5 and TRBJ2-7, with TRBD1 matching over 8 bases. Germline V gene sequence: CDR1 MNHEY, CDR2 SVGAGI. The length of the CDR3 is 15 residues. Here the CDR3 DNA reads TGTGCCAGCAGTTATAGTTGGACAGGGCGTTACGAGCTGTACTTC. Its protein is CASSYSWTGRYELYF.

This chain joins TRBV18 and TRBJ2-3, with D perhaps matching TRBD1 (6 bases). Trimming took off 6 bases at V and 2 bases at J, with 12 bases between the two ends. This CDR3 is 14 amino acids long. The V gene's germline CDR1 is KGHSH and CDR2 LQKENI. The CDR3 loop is CASSKGEITDTQYF. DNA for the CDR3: TGTGCCAGCTCCAAGGGGGAAATCACAGATACGCAGTATTTT.